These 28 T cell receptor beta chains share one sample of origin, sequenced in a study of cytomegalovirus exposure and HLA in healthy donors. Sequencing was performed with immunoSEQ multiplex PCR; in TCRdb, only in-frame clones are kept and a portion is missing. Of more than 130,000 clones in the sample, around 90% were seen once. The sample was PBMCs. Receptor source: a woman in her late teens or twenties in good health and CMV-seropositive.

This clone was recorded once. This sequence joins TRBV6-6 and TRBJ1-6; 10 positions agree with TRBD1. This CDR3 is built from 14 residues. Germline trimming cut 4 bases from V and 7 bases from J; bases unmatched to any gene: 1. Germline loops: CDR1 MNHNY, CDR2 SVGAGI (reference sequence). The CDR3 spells CASSWDRGNSPLHF. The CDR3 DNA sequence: TGTGCCAGCAGTTGGGACAGGGGCAATTCACCCCTCCACTTT.

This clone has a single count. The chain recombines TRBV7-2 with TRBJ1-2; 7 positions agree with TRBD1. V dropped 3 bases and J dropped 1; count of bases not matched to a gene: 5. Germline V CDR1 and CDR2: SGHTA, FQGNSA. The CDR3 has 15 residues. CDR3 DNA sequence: TGTGCCAGCAGCTTCACCGGGACAGATAACTATGGCTACACCTTC. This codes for CASSFTGTDNYGYTF.

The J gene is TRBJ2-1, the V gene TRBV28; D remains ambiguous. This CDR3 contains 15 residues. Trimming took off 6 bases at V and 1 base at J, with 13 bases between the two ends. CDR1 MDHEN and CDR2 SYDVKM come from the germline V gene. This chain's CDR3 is CASSSTDMSYNEQFF. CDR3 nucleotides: TGTGCCAGCAGCTCCACAGATATGTCCTACAATGAGCAGTTCTTC.

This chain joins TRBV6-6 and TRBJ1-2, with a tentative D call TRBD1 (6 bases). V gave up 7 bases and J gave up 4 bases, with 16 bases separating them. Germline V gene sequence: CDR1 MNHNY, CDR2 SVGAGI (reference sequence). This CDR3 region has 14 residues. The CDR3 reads CASNFPGHSYGYTF. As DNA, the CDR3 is TGTGCCAGCAACTTTCCGGGACATAGCTATGGCTACACCTTC.

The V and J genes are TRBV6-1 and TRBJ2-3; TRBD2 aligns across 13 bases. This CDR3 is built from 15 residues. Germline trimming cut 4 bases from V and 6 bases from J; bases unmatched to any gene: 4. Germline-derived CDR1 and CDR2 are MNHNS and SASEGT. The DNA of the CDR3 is TGTGCCAGCAGTGTACTAGCGGGGGGGCCTGATACGCAGTATTTT. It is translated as CASSVLAGGPDTQYF.

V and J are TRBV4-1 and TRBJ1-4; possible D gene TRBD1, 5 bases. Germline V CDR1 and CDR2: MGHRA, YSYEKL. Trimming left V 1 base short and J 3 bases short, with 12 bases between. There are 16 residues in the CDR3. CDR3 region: CASSQGVDRPNEKLFF. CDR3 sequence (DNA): TGCGCCAGCAGCCAAGGGGTCGACAGACCTAATGAAAAACTGTTTTTT.

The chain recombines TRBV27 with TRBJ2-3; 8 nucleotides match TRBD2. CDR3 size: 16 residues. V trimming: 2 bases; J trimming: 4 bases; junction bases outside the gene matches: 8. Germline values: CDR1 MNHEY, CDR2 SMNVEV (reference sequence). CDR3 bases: TGTGCCAGCAGTTTAGGTTTCGGGGGGGCAGCAGATACGCAGTATTTT. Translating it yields CASSLGFGGAADTQYF.

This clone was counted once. The CDR3 region has the DNA TGCAGCGTTGAATTACAGGGTCTAAACTATGGCTACACCTTC. Encoded protein: CSVELQGLNYGYTF. V usage is TRBV29-1 and J usage is TRBJ1-2; maybe TRBD1 (6 bases). Germline assignment: CDR1 SQVTM and CDR2 ANQGSEA. The CDR3 runs to 14 residues. Trimming stripped 2 bases from V and 2 bases from J, with 12 bases between.

CDR3 amino acids: CASSLGRYNEKLFF. CDR3 coding DNA: TGTGCCAGCAGTTTGGGGCGGTATAATGAAAAACTGTTTTTT. The rearrangement uses TRBV27 and TRBJ1-4, with D possibly TRBD1 on 5 matching bases. Germline V lookup: CDR1 MNHEY, CDR2 SMNVEV (reference sequence). The CDR3 consists of 14 residues. Trimming pared 3 bases from V and 4 bases from J, leaving 9 bases between.

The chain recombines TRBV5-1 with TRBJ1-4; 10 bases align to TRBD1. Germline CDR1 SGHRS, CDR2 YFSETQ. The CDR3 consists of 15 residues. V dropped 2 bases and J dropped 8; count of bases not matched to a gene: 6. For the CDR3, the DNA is TGCGCCAGCAGCTTAACCGGGACAGGGGAGGAAAAACTGTTTTTT. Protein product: CASSLTGTGEEKLFF.

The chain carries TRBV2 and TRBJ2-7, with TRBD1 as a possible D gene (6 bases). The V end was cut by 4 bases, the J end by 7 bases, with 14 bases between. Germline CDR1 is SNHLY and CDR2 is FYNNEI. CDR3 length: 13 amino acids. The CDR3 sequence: CASSGGQGWEQYF. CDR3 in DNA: TGTGCCAGCAGTGGGGGGCAGGGGTGGGAGCAGTACTTC.

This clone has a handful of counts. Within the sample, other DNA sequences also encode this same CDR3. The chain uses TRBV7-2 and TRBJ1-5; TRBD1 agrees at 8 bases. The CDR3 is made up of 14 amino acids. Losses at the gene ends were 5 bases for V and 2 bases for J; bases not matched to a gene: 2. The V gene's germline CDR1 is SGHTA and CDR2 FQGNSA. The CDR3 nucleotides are TGTGCCAGCAGCCCGGGACAGGGCAATCAGCCCCAGCATTTT. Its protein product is CASSPGQGNQPQHF.

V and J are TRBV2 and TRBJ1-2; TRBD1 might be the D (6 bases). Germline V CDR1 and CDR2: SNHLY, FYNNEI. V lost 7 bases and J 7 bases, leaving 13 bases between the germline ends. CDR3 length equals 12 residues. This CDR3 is CASTTGMSGYTF. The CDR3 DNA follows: TGTGCCAGCACCACAGGGATGAGTGGCTACACCTTC.

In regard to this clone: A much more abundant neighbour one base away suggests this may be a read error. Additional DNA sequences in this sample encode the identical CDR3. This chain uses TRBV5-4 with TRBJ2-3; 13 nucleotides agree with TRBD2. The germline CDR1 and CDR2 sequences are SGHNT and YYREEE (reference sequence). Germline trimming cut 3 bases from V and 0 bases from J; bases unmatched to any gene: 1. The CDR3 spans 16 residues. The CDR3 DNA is TGTGCCAGCAGCTGGGGACTAGCGGGGAGCACAGATACGCAGTATTTT. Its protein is CASSWGLAGSTDTQYF.

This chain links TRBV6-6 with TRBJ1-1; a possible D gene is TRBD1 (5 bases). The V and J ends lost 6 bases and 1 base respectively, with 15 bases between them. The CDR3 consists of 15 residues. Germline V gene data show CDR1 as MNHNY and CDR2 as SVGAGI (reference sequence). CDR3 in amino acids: CASRRARQPNTEAFF. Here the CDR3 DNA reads TGTGCCAGCAGACGGGCCAGACAGCCGAACACTGAAGCTTTCTTT.

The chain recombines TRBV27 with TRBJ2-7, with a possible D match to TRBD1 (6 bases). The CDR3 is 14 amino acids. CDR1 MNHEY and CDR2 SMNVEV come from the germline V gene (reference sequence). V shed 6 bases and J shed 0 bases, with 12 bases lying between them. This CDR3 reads CASRRTDISYEQYF. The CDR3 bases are TGTGCCAGCAGAAGGACAGATATCTCCTACGAGCAGTACTTC.

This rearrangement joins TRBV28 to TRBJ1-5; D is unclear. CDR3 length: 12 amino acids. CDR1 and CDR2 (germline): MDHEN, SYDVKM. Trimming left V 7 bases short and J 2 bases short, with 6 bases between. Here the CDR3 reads CASNEGNQPQHF. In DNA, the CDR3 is TGTGCCAGCAATGAGGGCAATCAGCCCCAGCATTTT.

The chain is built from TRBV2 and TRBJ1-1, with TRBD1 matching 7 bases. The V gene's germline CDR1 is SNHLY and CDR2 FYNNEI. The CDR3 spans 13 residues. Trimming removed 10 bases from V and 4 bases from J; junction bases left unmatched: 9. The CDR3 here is CANRQGVGTEAFF. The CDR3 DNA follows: TGTGCCAACCGACAGGGTGTGGGCACTGAAGCTTTCTTT. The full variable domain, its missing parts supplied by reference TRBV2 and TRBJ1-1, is EPEVTQTPSHQVTQMGQEVILRCVPISNHLYFYWYRQILGQKVEFLVSFYNNEISEKSEIFDDQFSVERPDGSNFTLKIRSTKLEDSAMYFCANRQGVGTEAFFGQGTRLTVV.

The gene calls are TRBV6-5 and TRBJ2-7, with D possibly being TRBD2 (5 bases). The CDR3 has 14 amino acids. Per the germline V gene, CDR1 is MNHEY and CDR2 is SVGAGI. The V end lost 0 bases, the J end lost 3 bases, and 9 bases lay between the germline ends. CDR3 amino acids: CASSYSGEIYEQYF. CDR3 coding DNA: TGTGCCAGCAGTTACTCCGGGGAGATCTACGAGCAGTACTTC.

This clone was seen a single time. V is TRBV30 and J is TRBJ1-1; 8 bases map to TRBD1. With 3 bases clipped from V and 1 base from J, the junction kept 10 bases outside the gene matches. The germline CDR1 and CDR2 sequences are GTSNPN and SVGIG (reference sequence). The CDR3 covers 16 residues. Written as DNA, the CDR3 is TGTGCCTGGAGAGAGTGGACAGGGCGAAAGAACACTGAAGCTTTCTTT. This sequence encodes CAWREWTGRKNTEAFF.

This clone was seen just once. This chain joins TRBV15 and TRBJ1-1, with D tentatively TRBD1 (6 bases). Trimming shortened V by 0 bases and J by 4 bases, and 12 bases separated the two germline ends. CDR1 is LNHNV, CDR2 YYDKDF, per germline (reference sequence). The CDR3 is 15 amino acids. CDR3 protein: CATSRDIKGGTEAFF. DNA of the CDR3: TGTGCCACCAGCAGAGATATTAAAGGGGGCACTGAAGCTTTCTTT.

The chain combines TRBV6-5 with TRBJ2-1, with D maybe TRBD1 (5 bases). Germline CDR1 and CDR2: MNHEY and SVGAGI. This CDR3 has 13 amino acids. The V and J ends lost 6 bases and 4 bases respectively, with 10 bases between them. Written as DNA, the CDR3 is TGTGCCAGCAGGAGACAGCAGTACAATGAGCAGTTCTTC. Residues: CASRRQQYNEQFF.

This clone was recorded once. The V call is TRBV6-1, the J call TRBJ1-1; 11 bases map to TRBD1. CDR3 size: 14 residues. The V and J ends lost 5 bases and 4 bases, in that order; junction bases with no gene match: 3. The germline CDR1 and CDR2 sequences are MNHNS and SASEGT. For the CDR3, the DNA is TGTGCCAGCAGTCACGGGACAGGGGGCACTGAAGCTTTCTTT. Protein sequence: CASSHGTGGTEAFF.

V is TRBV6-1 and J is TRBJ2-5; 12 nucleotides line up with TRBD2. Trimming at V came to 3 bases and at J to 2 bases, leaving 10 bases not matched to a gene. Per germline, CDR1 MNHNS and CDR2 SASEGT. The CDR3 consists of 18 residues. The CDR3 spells CASSDGRTSGRHQETQYF. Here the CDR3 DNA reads TGTGCCAGCAGTGACGGTCGAACTAGCGGGAGGCATCAAGAGACCCAGTACTTC.

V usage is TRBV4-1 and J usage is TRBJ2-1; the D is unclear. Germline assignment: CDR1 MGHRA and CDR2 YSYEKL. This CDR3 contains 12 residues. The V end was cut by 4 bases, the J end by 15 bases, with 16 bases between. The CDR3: CASSPDGVVPFF. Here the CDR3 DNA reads TGCGCCAGCAGCCCGGATGGAGTGGTCCCGTTCTTC.

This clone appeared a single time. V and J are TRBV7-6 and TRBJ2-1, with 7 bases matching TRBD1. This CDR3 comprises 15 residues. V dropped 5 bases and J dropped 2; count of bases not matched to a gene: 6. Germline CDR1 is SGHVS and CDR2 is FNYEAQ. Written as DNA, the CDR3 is TGTGCCAGCAGCCAATCCGGGACAGCCTACAATGAGCAGTTCTTC. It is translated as CASSQSGTAYNEQFF.

The CDR3 spells CASSQGANTGELFF. CDR3 DNA: TGCGCCAGCAGCCAAGGAGCGAACACCGGGGAGCTGTTTTTT. The chain employs TRBV4-3 and TRBJ2-2; D uncertain. The CDR3 is 14 amino acids. In germline, CDR1 is LGHNA, CDR2 YSLEER. Trimming removed 1 base from V and 0 bases from J, with 3 bases in between.

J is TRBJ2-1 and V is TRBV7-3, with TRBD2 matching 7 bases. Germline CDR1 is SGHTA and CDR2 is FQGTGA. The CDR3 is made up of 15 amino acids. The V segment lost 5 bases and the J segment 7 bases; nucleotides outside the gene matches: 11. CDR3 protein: CASSQQIAGPNEQFF. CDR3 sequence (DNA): TGTGCCAGCAGCCAACAAATAGCGGGTCCTAATGAGCAGTTCTTC.